The entry below gives a single T cell receptor (beta chain) sequence along with its context. Antigen specificity is unknown. This sample was taken from a study of cytomegalovirus exposure and HLA in healthy donors. Notes on the study in general: Later analysis identified a missense DCLRE1C variant that was linked to TCR beta V- and J-gene trimming. There were three CMV-associated chains whose specificity for CMV antigens was confirmed in vitro. Donors belonging to an Asian-associated ancestry cluster reportedly showed fewer N-insertions in productive TCRs than the 666-donor mean, according to what a later analysis found.

The CDR3 has 13 residues. The V end was cut by 6 bases, the J end by 2 bases, with 11 bases between. Germline V gene data show CDR1 as SGHRS and CDR2 as YFSETQ. PCR amplification relied on 60 Vbeta primers (plus 13 Jbeta primers). The assay was immunoSEQ multiplex PCR, and TCRdb's table has in-frame clones only and misses some. The sample carries some 120,000 clones, around 75% recorded once. The clonotype comes from a man aged 55 to 70 in good health and CMV-seropositive. The V and J genes are TRBV5-1 and TRBJ1-2; no firm D call. The specimen was PBMCs. CDR3 protein: CASKLDVNYGYTF. CDR3 DNA sequence: TGCGCCAGCAAATTAGATGTGAACTATGGCTACACCTTC.